This T cell receptor beta chain is drawn from a study of OX40 agonist ivuxolimab in advanced cancers. The assay was immunoSEQ multiplex PCR, and TCRdb's table has in-frame clones only and misses some. In the table there are 63,000 or so clones, 90% to 95% of which are singletons. The V end was cut by 4 bases, the J end by 6 bases, with 14 bases between. The CDR3 runs 13 residues. Germline-derived CDR1 and CDR2 are SGHTS and YDEGEE. The origin of this receptor is an adult with an advanced solid tumor such as melanoma, head and neck, liver or kidney cancer. The chain uses TRBV5-8 and TRBJ2-7, with a weak D call TRBD2 (6 bases). This material consisted of CD4+ or CD8+ T cells sorted from blood, taken in a trial of the OX40 agonist ivuxolimab. The CDR3 region is CASSPLGGAEQYF. The CDR3 region has the DNA TGTGCCAGCAGCCCCCTCGGAGGGGCCGAGCAGTACTTC.